This T cell receptor beta chain was identified during a study of T cells after yellow fever vaccination (dated by TCRdb to the late 2010s). Regarding the research as a whole: The SMART-Seq v4 Ultra Low Input RNA kit was used to prepare libraries from fractions with low cell numbers. Blood was drawn at multiple timepoints before and after primary and secondary immunization, with bulk PBMC replicates and cell subsets isolated. Two healthy male donors made up the cohort, one aged 18 to 29 years and the other aged 30 to 40 years. To follow T-cell clones before and after primary and booster YFV17D yellow fever vaccination, bulk TCR alpha and beta repertoires were sequenced over time. Study-wide conclusions, independent of this receptor: Most clones expanded after primary vaccination (around 97% of CD4 and 88% of CD8) were re-detected after the booster, suggesting that broad memory maintenance occurred. Because only two donors were included in the study, the extent to which the findings can be generalized is limited. FACS-sorted repertoires could contain abundant contaminating clonotypes from the bulk population, so computational filtering was required. Compared with the primary T-cell response, the secondary T-cell response was faster but weaker, reaching its peak on day 5 rather than on day 15. A small fraction of clonotypes appeared in both the CD4 and CD8 compartments, likely as a result of convergent recombination.

This clonotype showed up many times. It has no known antigen specificity. Base qualities are not provided; no much larger clone lies one nucleotide away. The treatment or condition label for this specimen denotes: live attenuated yellow fever vaccine strain. A standard Ficoll-Paque protocol was used to isolate PBMCs from peripheral blood. CD4 and CD8 T-cell fractions were isolated with Dynabeads CD4 and CD8 positive selection kits. TriZol was used to extract RNA from bulk PBMCs, from CD4 and CD8 fractions, and from dextramer-positive and dextramer-negative fractions. TCR cDNA was made using 5'RACE template switching, a step that added a universal primer site and unique molecular identifiers. cDNA synthesis was primed from both the TCR alpha and TCR beta constant segments. Two PCR steps were used to amplify libraries, with sample barcodes and sequencing adapters being added in the second step. Libraries were sequenced on Illumina HiSeq 2500 (2x100 bp) or NovaSeq (2x150 bp). On the study's bioinformatics: MIGEC was used to demultiplex reads and collapse the reads into UMI consensus sequences, and MiXCR was used for V(D)J alignment. Vaccine-responding clonotypes were identified with edgeR using replicate PBMC samples, with FDR below 0.01 and a log2 fold change above 5 up to day 15 being required. Each bulk clonotype received a CD4 or CD8 identity based on whether the sequenced CD4 or CD8 repertoire contained that clonotype at higher abundance. The public sequencing data were trimmed at Q25 with fastp and processed into clonotypes with MiXCR by TCRdb, which kept only in-frame beta chains. Merged by CDR3 protein, the rows form single entries marked with the most common genes and DNA. These V and J calls rely on TCRdb rather than the paper's analysis. Recorded for this sample are roughly 250,000 distinct CDR3 sequences; 10% to 15% of them occurred a single time. The top ten clonotypes cover 0.4% to 0.55% of the sample.

The CDR3 runs 13 amino acids, cysteine and phenylalanine included. Left in the record is the CDR3 DNA by itself, 39 bases read in frame from the first base. CDR1 DFQATT and CDR2 SNEGSKA were looked up in the germline V gene (reference sequence). V gives up 1 base and J gives up 1 base, and the segment between their germline ends measures 7 bases. This TCR was recovered from a man in his thirties or forties who received the YFV17D yellow fever vaccine. The source was CD4+ T cells sorted from PBMCs, collected 45 days after the yellow fever booster vaccination. The sequence joins TRBV20-1 to TRBJ2-5; the D gene is tentatively TRBD1 or TRBD2, each matching 5 bases. The CDR3 protein sequence reads: CSARAGPQETQYF. Read as DNA, the sequence is TGCAGTGCTAGAGCGGGACCCCAAGAGACCCAGTACTTC.